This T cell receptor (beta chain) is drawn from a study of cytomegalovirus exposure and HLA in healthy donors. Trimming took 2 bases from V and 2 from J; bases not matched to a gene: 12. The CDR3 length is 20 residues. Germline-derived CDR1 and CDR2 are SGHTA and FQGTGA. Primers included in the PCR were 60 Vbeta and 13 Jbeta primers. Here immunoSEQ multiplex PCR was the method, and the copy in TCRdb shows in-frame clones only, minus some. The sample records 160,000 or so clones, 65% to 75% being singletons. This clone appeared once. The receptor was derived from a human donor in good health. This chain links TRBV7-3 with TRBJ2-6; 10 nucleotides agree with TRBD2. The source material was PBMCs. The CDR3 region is CASSLLASGGAWTGANVLTF. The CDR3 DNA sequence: TGTGCCAGCAGCTTACTTGCCAGCGGGGGGGCATGGACTGGGGCCAACGTCCTGACTTTC.